This passage covers 5 T cell receptor beta chains from one sample sequenced in a study of CD8 T cells in Susac syndrome. RNA was extracted with the RNeasy kit, and a quantity of about 0.45 to 1 ug was reverse transcribed using random hexamers. One entry per CDR3 protein, called by TCRdb with MiXCR from the immunoSEQ multiplex PCR reads. In the table there are about 210,000 distinct CDR3 sequences, 95% of which are singletons. The sample was CD4+ T cells from PBMCs. The source of these receptors is a human donor with multiple sclerosis.

V usage is TRBV3-1 and J usage is TRBJ2-3, with D possibly matching TRBD2 (6 bases). This CDR3 has 13 amino acids. The germline V gene encodes CDR1 LGHDT and CDR2 YNNKEL (reference sequence). Trimming shortened V by 2 bases and J by 5 bases, and 8 bases separated the two germline ends. The CDR3, as DNA: TGTGCCAGCAGCCAATCGGGGGTAGATACGCAGTATTTT. This translates into CASSQSGVDTQYF.

V and J are TRBV7-2 and TRBJ2-1, with a weak D call TRBD1 (6 bases). Deletions cut 7 bases from V and 12 bases from J, with 22 bases between. CDR3 length: 14 residues. Germline CDR1 reads SGHTA; CDR2 reads FQGNSA. As DNA, the CDR3 is TGTGCCAGCACCCAGGGGTGGGGCCTGGCGGGGCAGTTCTTC. Translation: CASTQGWGLAGQFF.

V is TRBV14 and J is TRBJ2-5; 8 nucleotides match TRBD1. CDR3 length: 14 amino acids. Trimming cost V 3 bases and J 5 bases; bases outside gene matches: 5. Germline V gives CDR1 SGHDN, CDR2 FVKESK. CDR3 amino acids: CASSQETGVETQYF. The DNA of the CDR3 is TGTGCCAGCAGCCAGGAGACAGGGGTTGAGACCCAGTACTTC.

The chain uses TRBV12-3 or TRBV12-4 and TRBJ2-5, with D unresolved. The CDR3 length is 14 residues. Trimming removed 4 bases from V and 2 bases from J, with 11 bases in between. The CDR3 coding sequence is TGTGCCAGCAGTTCGTGGAGTAGGCAAGAGACCCAGTACTTC. Translating gives CASSSWSRQETQYF.

The chain links TRBV4-1 to TRBJ1-1, with D perhaps TRBD1 (6 bases). Per germline, CDR1 MGHRA and CDR2 YSYEKL. The CDR3 covers 14 residues. Trimming took 0 bases from V and 5 from J, leaving 10 bases between them. CDR3 sequence (DNA): TGCGCCAGCAGCCAAGATGGCAGGGGAACTGAAGCTTTCTTT. This encodes CASSQDGRGTEAFF.